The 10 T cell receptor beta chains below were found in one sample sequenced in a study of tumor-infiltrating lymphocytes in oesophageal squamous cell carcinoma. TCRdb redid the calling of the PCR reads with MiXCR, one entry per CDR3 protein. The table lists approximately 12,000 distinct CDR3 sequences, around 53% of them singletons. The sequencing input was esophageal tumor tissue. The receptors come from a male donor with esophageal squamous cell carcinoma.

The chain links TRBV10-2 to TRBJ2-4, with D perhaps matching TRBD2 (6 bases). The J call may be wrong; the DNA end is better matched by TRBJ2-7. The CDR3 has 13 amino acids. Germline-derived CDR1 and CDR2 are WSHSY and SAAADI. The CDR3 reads CASRGGVEYEQYF. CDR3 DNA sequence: TGCGCCAGCAGAGGCGGGGTTGAATACGAGCAGTACTTC.

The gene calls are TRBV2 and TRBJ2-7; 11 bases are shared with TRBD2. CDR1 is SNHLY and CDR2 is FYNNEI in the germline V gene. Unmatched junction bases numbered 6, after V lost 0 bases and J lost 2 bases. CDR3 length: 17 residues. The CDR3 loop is CASSEAGLAGLTYEQYF. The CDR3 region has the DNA TGTGCCAGCAGTGAAGCCGGACTAGCGGGCCTAACCTACGAGCAGTACTTC.

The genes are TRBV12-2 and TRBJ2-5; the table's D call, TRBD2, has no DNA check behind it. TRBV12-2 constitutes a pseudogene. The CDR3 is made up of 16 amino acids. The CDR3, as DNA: TGTGCAAGTCGCTTAGCGGGCGGGGGGCCCCAAGAGACCCAGTACTTC. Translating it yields CASRLAGGGPQETQYF.

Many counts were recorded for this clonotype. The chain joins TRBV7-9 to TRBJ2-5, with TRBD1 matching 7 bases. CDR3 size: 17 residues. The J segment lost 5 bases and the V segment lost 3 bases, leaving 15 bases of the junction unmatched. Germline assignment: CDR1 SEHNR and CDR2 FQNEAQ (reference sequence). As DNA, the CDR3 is TGTGCCAGCAGCTTCTCTACCGGGACAGAGGGGCGGGAGACCCAGTACTTC. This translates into CASSFSTGTEGRETQYF. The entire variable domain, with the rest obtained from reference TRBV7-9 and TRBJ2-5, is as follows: DTGVSQNPRHKITKRGQNVTFRCDPISEHNRLYWYRQTLGQGPEFLTYFQNEAQLEKSRLLSDRFSAERPKGSFSTLEIQRTEQGDSAMYLCASSFSTGTEGRETQYFGPGTRLLVL.

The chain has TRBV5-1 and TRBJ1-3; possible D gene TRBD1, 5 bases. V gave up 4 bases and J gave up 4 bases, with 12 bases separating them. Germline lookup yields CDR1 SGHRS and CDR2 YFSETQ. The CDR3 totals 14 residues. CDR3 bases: TGCGCCAGCAGCGCGCAGGGAGCAGGAAACACCATATATTTT. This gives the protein CASSAQGAGNTIYF.

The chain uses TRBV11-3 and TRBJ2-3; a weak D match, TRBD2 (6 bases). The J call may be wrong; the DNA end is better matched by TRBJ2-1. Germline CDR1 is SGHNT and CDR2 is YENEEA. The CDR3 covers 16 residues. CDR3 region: CASSPPKLAGSNEQFF. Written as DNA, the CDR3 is TGTGCCAGCAGCCCCCCTAAACTAGCTGGGTCCAATGAGCAGTTCTTC.

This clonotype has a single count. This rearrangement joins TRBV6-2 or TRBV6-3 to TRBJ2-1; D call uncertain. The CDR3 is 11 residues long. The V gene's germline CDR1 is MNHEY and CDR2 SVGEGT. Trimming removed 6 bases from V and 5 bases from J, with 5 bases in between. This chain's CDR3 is CASSPHNEQFF. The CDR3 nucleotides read TGTGCCAGCAGCCCACACAATGAGCAGTTCTTC.

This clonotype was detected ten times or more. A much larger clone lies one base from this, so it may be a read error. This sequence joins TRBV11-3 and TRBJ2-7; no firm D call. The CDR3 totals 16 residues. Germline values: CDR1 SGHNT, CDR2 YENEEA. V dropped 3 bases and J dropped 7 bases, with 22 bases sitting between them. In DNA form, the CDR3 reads TGTGCCAGCAGCTTGCGCGTCGGGTTACGGCACAATGAGCAGTACTTC. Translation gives CASSLRVGLRHNEQYF.

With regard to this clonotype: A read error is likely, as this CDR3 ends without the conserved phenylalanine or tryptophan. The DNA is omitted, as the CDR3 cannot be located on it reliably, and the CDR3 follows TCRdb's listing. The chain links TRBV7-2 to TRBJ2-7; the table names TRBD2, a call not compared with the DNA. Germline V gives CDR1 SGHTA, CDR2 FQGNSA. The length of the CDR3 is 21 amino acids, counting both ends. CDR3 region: CASSSLPLSSGSSLDEQYFGS.

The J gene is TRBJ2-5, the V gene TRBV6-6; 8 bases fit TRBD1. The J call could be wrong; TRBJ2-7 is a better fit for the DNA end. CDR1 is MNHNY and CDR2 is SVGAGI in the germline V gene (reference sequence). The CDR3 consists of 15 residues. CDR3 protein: CASSYSGTGPYEQYF. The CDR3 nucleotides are TGTGCCAGCAGTTACTCCGGGACAGGCCCATACGAGCAGTACTTC.